The sequence of this T cell receptor beta chain was determined in a study of shared clonotypes between healthy human individuals. Looked up from germline, CDR1 is GTSNPN and CDR2 is SVGIG (reference sequence). The CDR3 is made up of 12 amino acids. To note about this clone: A far larger clone is a single base away, which makes a read error likely.

Some clones are missing from TCRdb's copy, which holds only in-frame ones; the method was immunoSEQ multiplex PCR. The sample shows around 500,000 clones, 81% of them seen only once. Sequenced: PBMCs. This sequence originates from a woman aged 40-49 years in good health. Some clones in this sample may be carry-over from other donors' samples. The chain couples TRBV30 to TRBJ2-7; possible D gene TRBD1, 6 bases. In nucleotides, the CDR3 is TGTGCCTGGAGTGGGGGGCGTTACGAGCAGTGCTTC. Translating it yields CAWSGGRYEQCF.